The present TCR beta chain was sequenced within a study of cytomegalovirus exposure and HLA in healthy donors. Study background: Early on, a data release was issued that held approximately 92 million unique TCRs from HLA-typed donors.

Primers for the PCR totalled 60 Vbeta and 13 Jbeta. Measured with immunoSEQ multiplex PCR; TCRdb has only the in-frame clones, and not every one. This sample yields about 140,000 clones, of which around 75% are seen a single time; 1.2% belongs to the top ten. The study, taken as a whole, reports: Presence/absence analyses supposed approximately even sequencing depth among donors. Most TCR sequences proved rare, with some public TCRs found in many donors.

As regards this clone: The antigen is undetermined.

The CDR3 contains 12 residues. CDR1 is MGHDK, CDR2 SYGVNS, per germline. The V end lost 3 bases, the J end lost 5 bases, and 7 bases lay between the germline ends. The TCR comes from a female donor in good health and CMV-seronegative. This chain uses TRBV25-1 with TRBJ1-1; possible D gene TRBD1, 5 bases. Sequencing was carried out using PBMCs. Here the CDR3 DNA reads TGTGCCAGCAGTGAGGGACTGACTGAAGCTTTCTTT. This gives the protein CASSEGLTEAFF.